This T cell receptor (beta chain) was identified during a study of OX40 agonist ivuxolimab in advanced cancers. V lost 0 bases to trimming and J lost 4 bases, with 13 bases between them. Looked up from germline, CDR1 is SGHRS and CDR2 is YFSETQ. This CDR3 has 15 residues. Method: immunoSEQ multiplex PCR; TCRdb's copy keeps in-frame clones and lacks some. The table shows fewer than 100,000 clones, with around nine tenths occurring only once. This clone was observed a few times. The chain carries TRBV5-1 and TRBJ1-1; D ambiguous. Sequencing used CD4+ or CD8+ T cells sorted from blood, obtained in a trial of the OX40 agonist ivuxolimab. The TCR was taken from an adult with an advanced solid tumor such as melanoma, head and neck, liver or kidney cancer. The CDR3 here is CASSLEGPSSTEAFF. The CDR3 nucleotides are TGCGCCAGCAGCTTGGAAGGCCCGTCGAGCACTGAAGCTTTCTTT. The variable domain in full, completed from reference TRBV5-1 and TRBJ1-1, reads KAGVTQTPRYLIKTRGQQVTLSCSPISGHRSVSWYQQTPGQGLQFLFEYFSETQRNKGNFPGRFSGRQFSNSRSEMNVSTLELGDSALYLCASSLEGPSSTEAFFGQGTRLTVV.